This section outlines one T cell receptor (beta chain) sequence together with its context. The antigen remains undetermined. The method was immunoSEQ multiplex PCR; TCRdb's version includes in-frame clones alone and lacks a portion of them. The data hold more than 60,000 clones, with 95% to 97% observed a single time. V was shortened by 5 bases and J by 0 bases, with 23 bases between the two germline ends. Germline loops: CDR1 LGHNT, CDR2 FRNRAP. CDR3 length equals 18 residues. The record originates from a study of cytomegalovirus exposure and HLA in healthy donors. Study-wide findings and caveats: Reports credit the classifier with highly specific, highly sensitive diagnosis of cytomegalovirus status.

The sequence came from a woman under 30 in good health and CMV-seropositive. Source material: PBMCs. The gene calls are TRBV12-5 and TRBJ2-7, with D possibly TRBD1 on 6 matching bases. CDR3 protein: CASGHFRTHRVSSYEQYF. CDR3 nucleotide sequence: TGTGCTAGTGGTCATTTTCGAACTCACAGGGTGAGCTCCTACGAGCAGTACTTC.